This record covers a single T cell receptor (beta chain). The antigen remains undetermined. The sample is drawn from a study of T cells in Graves' hyperthyroidism and ophthalmopathy. Authors of the study amplified TCR beta CDR3 regions from RNA transcripts. The HTBI primer set served for first-round RT-PCR of the TCR CDR3. TCRdb reanalysed the multiplex PCR reads using MiXCR and keeps one entry per CDR3 protein. The table has some 550,000 distinct CDR3 sequences, approximately 15% seen once; the top ten hold about 3.5%. The germline CDR1 and CDR2 sequences are LNHDA and SQIVND (reference sequence). V gave up 6 bases and J gave up 6 bases, with 24 bases separating them. The CDR3 consists of 16 residues. Findings and caveats of the study: Stable hyperthyroidism and ophthalmopathy were separated using 13 V-J signatures.

The material sequenced was blood. The chain combines TRBV19 with TRBJ2-7; D is possibly TRBD2 (6 bases). The source of this sequence is a woman aged 40 to 49 with Graves' ophthalmopathy. The CDR3 region has the DNA TGTGCCAGTAGCCGGTCGGAGCGGGCGGTTTTGGCCGAGCAGTACTTC. It yields the protein CASSRSERAVLAEQYF.